This T cell receptor beta chain came from a study of read filtering for tumor transcriptome and immune sequencing. There are many counts of this clonotype. The library was built from approximately 400 ng RNA with molecular barcoded adaptors for alpha/delta and beta/gamma chains. From the reads, TCRdb called clonotypes with MiXCR, one entry per CDR3 protein. The sample includes tens of thousands of distinct CDR3 sequences, 15% to 20% of them seen just once. The germline CDR1 and CDR2 sequences are MDHEN and SYDVKM. V trimming: 5 bases; J trimming: 3 bases; junction bases outside the gene matches: 2. The CDR3 totals 14 residues.

The rearrangement uses TRBV28 and TRBJ2-1; 9 nucleotides align to TRBD1. The sample consisted of a population of CD138-negative cells sorted from bone marrow. This clonotype originated in a donor older than 35 with multiple myeloma. The chain's CDR3 is CASSLTGGYNEQFF. In DNA form, the CDR3 reads TGTGCCAGCAGTCTGACAGGGGGCTACAATGAGCAGTTCTTC. The full variable domain, completed using reference TRBV28 and TRBJ2-1, is DVKVTQSSRYLVKRTGEKVFLECVQDMDHENMFWYRQDPGLGLRLIYFSYDVKMKEKGDIPEGYSVSREKKERFSLILESASTNQTSMYLCASSLTGGYNEQFFGPGTRLTVL.